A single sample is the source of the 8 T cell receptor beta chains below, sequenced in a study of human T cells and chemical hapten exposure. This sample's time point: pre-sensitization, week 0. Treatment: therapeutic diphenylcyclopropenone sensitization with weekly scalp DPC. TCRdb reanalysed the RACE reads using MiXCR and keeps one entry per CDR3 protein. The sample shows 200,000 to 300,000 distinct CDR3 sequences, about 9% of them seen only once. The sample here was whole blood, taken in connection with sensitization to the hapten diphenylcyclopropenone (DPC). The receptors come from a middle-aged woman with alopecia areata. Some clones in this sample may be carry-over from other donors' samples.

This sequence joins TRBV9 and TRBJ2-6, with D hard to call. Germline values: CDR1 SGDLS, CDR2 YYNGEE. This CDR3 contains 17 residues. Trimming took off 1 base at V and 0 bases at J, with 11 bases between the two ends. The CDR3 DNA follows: TGTGCCAGCAGCGTATCCGGTGTACCCTCTGGGGCCAACGTCCTGACTTTC. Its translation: CASSVSGVPSGANVLTF. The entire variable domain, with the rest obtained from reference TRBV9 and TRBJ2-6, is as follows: DSGVTQTPKHLITATGQRVTLRCSPRSGDLSVYWYQQSLDQGLQFLIQYYNGEERAKGNILERFSAQQFPDLHSELNLSSLELGDSALYFCASSVSGVPSGANVLTFGAGSRLTVL.

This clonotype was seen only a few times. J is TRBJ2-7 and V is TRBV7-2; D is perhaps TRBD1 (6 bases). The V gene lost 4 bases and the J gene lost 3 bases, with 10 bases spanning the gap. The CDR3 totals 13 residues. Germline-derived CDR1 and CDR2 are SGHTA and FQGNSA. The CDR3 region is CASSSRTDYEQYF. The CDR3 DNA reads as TGTGCCAGCAGCTCCCGGACAGACTACGAGCAGTACTTC. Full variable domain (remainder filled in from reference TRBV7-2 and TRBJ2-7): GAGVSQSPSNKVTEKGKDVELRCDPISGHTALYWYRQSLGQGLEFLIYFQGNSAPDKSGLPSDRFSAERTGGSVSTLTIQRTQQEDSAVYLCASSSRTDYEQYFGPGTRLTVT.

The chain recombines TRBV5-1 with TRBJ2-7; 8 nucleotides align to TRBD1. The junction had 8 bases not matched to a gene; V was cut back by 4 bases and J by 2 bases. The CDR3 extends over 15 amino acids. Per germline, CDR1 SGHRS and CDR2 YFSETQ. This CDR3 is CASSKTGGQTYEQYF. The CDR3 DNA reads TGCGCCAGCAGCAAAACAGGGGGACAGACCTACGAGCAGTACTTC.

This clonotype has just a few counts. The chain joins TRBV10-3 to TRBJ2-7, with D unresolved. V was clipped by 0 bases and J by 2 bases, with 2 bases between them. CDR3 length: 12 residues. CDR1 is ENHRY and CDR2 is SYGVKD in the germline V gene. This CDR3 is CAISESAYEQYF. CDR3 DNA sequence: TGTGCCATCAGTGAGTCCGCCTACGAGCAGTACTTC.

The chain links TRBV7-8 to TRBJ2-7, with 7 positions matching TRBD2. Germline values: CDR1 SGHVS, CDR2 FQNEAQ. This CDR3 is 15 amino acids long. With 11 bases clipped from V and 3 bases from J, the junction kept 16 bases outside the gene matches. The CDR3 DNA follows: TGTGCCGGAGCAGGGAGGGGAAAAGCCCGCTACGAGCAGTACTTC. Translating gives CAGAGRGKARYEQYF.

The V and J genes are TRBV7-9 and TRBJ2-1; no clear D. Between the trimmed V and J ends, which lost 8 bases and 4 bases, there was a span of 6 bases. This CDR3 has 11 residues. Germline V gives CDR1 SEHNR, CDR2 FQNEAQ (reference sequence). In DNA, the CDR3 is TGTGCCAGCGAGGAATACAATGAGCAGTTCTTC. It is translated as CASEEYNEQFF. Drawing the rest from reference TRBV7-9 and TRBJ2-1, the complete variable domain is DTGVSQNPRHKITKRGQNVTFRCDPISEHNRLYWYRQTLGQGPEFLTYFQNEAQLEKSRLLSDRFSAERPKGSFSTLEIQRTEQGDSAMYLCASEEYNEQFFGPGTRLTVL.

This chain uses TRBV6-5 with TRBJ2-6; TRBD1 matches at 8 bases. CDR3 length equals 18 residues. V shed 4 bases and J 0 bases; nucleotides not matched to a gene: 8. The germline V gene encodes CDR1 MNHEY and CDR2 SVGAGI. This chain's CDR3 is CASSSSGTGFSGANVLTF. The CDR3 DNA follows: TGTGCCAGCAGTTCATCCGGGACAGGATTCTCTGGGGCCAACGTCCTGACTTTC.

In DNA form, the CDR3 reads TGCGCCAGCATGCGGGGAATTGGAGGGGAAGAGACCCAGTACTTC. Translated, it gives CASMRGIGGEETQYF. V usage is TRBV5-1 and J usage is TRBJ2-5, with D perhaps matching TRBD2 (6 bases). CDR1 is SGHRS, CDR2 YFSETQ, per germline. The CDR3 has 15 amino acids. V was trimmed by 6 bases and J by 3 bases, leaving 18 bases between them.